Listed below are T cell receptor beta chains from one sample, sequenced in a study of T cell changes during pregnancy in multiple sclerosis. Method: immunoSEQ multiplex PCR; TCRdb's copy keeps in-frame clones and lacks some. The sample gives some 74,000 clones, almost 95% of which show up once; approximately 2.1% is in the top ten. The material sequenced was peripheral blood, taken before pregnancy. Receptor source: a female donor with multiple sclerosis, enrolled in a pregnancy study. Both conserved end residues are part of each CDR3. The D gene is left open where the match is weak. Part of the rows lack a size; the others show once, few, many or a class for expanded clones.

. | TRBJ1-2 | TRBV11-3 | TRBD1 | TGTGCCAGCAGCCCCTCGACAGGGGGTTATGGCTACACCTTC | CASSPSTGGYGYTF
. | TRBJ2-7 | TRBV28 | TRBD2 | TGTGCCAGCAGTTGGACTAGCGGTGCCTACGAGCAGTACTTC | CASSWTSGAYEQYF
. | TRBJ2-3 | TRBV27 | TRBD1 | TGTGCCAGCAGTTGGTACAGGGGTACCACAGATACGCAGTATTTT | CASSWYRGTTDTQYF
. | TRBJ2-1 | TRBV11-3 | . | TGTGCCAGCAGCTTAGACCCAGTTTACAATGAGCAGTTCTTC | CASSLDPVYNEQFF
. | TRBJ2-5 | TRBV5-1 | . | TGCGCCAGCAGCTTGTGGTTGTCGGGGTCCCAAGAGACCCAGTACTTC | CASSLWLSGSQETQYF
. | TRBJ2-7 | TRBV27 | . | TGTGCCAGCAGTTTGTCCGGAGCTGCCTACGAGCAGTACTTC | CASSLSGAAYEQYF
. | TRBJ2-1 | TRBV5-6 | . | TGTGCCAGCAGCTTGTTTCCACTCTACAATGAGCAGTTCTTC | CASSLFPLYNEQFF
. | TRBJ2-1 | TRBV2 | TRBD2 | TGTGCCAGCAGTGCCCCTGGGACTAGTTCTAATGAGCAGTTCTTC | CASSAPGTSSNEQFF
. | TRBJ2-3 | TRBV5-8 | TRBD2 | TGTGCCAGCAGCTTGGATGGACTAGCGGGAGCTCTAAGCACAGATACGCAGTATTTT | CASSLDGLAGALSTDTQYF
. | TRBJ2-1 | TRBV7-3 | TRBD2 | TGTGCCAGCAGCCTTGAGGGGACTAGCGGGAGAAATGAGCAGTTCTTC | CASSLEGTSGRNEQFF
. | TRBJ2-7 | TRBV7-9 | . | TGTGCCAGCAGCCAAGGGAGTATCTCCTACGAGCAGTACTTC | CASSQGSISYEQYF
. | TRBJ2-7 | TRBV4-3 | . | TGCGCCAGCAGCCATTCTCCAATCCGGCTCCAGGGGATCCTTTGGGAGCAGTACTTC | CASSHSPIRLQGILWEQYF
. | TRBJ2-7 | TRBV5-1 | TRBD2 | TGCGCCAGCAGCTCTGACCCCGGGACTAGCGGGATCGTTTTCTACGAGCAGTACTTC | CASSSDPGTSGIVFYEQYF
. | TRBJ2-7 | TRBV4-3 | TRBD2 | TGCGCCAGCAGCCAATATCGACTAGCGGGAGGGCAGCACGAGCAGTACTTC | CASSQYRLAGGQHEQYF
. | TRBJ1-1 | TRBV7-2 | . | TGTGCCAGCAGCTCCCCCCGGGGGAGTACTGAAGCTTTCTTT | CASSSPRGSTEAFF
. | TRBJ1-4 | TRBV9 | . | TGTGCCAGCAGCCCAGGGCCTGAACTACAAAAACTGTTTTTT | CASSPGPELQKLFF
. | TRBJ2-5 | TRBV27 | TRBD2 | TGTGCCAGCAGTTTGTATGGCGGGAGGGGACAAGAGACCCAGTACTTC | CASSLYGGRGQETQYF
. | TRBJ2-7 | TRBV7-2 | TRBD2 | TGTGCCAGCAGCTTAGAAGAGGTGACTAGCGGGAGCGCCTACGAGCAGTACTTC | CASSLEEVTSGSAYEQYF
. | TRBJ2-7 | TRBV12-5 | TRBD2 | TGTGCTAGTGGTTTCAATGGCGGGACTAGCGGGTCGTCGATCTCCTACGAGCAGTACTTC | CASGFNGGTSGSSISYEQYF
. | TRBJ2-7 | TRBV9 | TRBD2 | TGTGCCAGCAGCGTGGGGAATGGGGGGGAGCACGAGCAGTACTTC | CASSVGNGGEHEQYF
. | TRBJ1-2 | TRBV7-9 | . | TGTGCCAGCAGCTATCCGAAAATGACCCCGGACAGTTCCTATGGCTACACCTTC | CASSYPKMTPDSSYGYTF
. | TRBJ2-7 | TRBV19 | TRBD1 | TGTGCCAGTAGCACCGGACAGGGGTACTACGAGCAGTACTTC | CASSTGQGYYEQYF
. | TRBJ2-1 | TRBV9 | TRBD2 | TGTGCCAGCAGCCCGAACAGGGGACTAGCGGGAGGCCCATACAATGAGCAGTTCTTC | CASSPNRGLAGGPYNEQFF
. | TRBJ1-1 | TRBV25-1 | . | TGTGCCAGCAGTACCACAGGGACTGAAGCTTTCTTT | CASSTTGTEAFF
. | TRBJ2-7 | TRBV11-2 | TRBD2 | TGTGCCAGCAGCTTAAGCGGGGCACACTCCTACGAGCAGTACTTC | CASSLSGAHSYEQYF
. | TRBJ1-1 | TRBV29-1 | . | TGCAGCGTTGATCTGGGAGGGATGAACACTGAAGCTTTCTTT | CSVDLGGMNTEAFF
once | TRBJ2-1 | TRBV7-2 | . | TGTGCCAGCAGCTTAGCATCCAAGCGAACGAATGAGCAGTTCTTC | CASSLASKRTNEQFF
many | TRBJ2-3 | TRBV6-4 | TRBD1 | TGTGCCAGCAGTGACTTCACAGGGGACGCAGATACGCAGTATTTT | CASSDFTGDADTQYF
. | TRBJ2-7 | TRBV29-1 | . | TGCAGCGTTTGGGGCGGGAAGTACGAGCAGTACTTC | CSVWGGKYEQYF
once | TRBJ1-1 | TRBV4-3 | . | TGCGCCAGCAGCCAAGACGCCCGAGGCACTGAAGCTTTCTTT | CASSQDARGTEAFF
. | TRBJ1-2 | TRBV7-9 | TRBD1 | TGTGCCAGCAGCATTGCTTCCGACAGGGGGATGGGTGGCTACACCTTC | CASSIASDRGMGGYTF
. | TRBJ1-2 | TRBV25-1 | . | TGTGCCAGCAGTGCTTTATTGGACAGAGGCTACACCTTC | CASSALLDRGYTF
. | TRBJ2-5 | TRBV19 | TRBD2 | TGTGCCAGTAGTAAGGGACTACACCAAGAGACCCAGTACTTC | CASSKGLHQETQYF
. | TRBJ2-3 | TRBV2 | . | TGTGCCAGCAGTTTCGAGGTTACTAGCACAGATACGCAGTATTTT | CASSFEVTSTDTQYF
. | TRBJ1-4 | TRBV28 | TRBD1 | TGTGCCAGCAGTTTTCCGGGACAGCAAGCAACTAATGAAAAACTGTTTTTT | CASSFPGQQATNEKLFF
. | TRBJ2-2 | TRBV6-5 | . | TGTGCCAGCAGTTACTGGGCATCCACCGGGGAGCTGTTTTTT | CASSYWASTGELFF
. | TRBJ1-1 | TRBV6-5 | . | TGTGCCAGCAGTGCCTCGCAGGGCAATACTGAAGCTTTCTTT | CASSASQGNTEAFF
. | TRBJ2-7 | TRBV19 | TRBD2 | TGTGCCAGTAGTATGGGACTAGCGGGAGGGCCGTTCTCCGAGCAGTACTTC | CASSMGLAGGPFSEQYF
. | TRBJ1-5 | TRBV28 | TRBD1 | TGTGCCAGCAGCCTAACAGGGACAGGCAATCAGCCCCAGCATTTT | CASSLTGTGNQPQHF
. | TRBJ2-1 | TRBV18 | . | TGTGCCAGCTCACCCACCGGGAATGAGCAGTTCTTC | CASSPTGNEQFF
. | TRBJ2-7 | TRBV5-6 | TRBD1 | TGTGCCAGCAGCTCCGGACAGGCCCCCTCCTACGAGCAGTACTTC | CASSSGQAPSYEQYF
. | TRBJ2-1 | TRBV11-2 | . | TGTGCCAGCAGCTCCCGCCTCTGGAGCTCCTACAATGAGCAGTTCTTC | CASSSRLWSSYNEQFF
. | TRBJ2-7 | TRBV19 | TRBD2 | TGTGCCAGTAGTGCGACTAGCGGGAGAACCTACGAGCAGTACTTC | CASSATSGRTYEQYF
. | TRBJ2-5 | TRBV18 | . | TGTGCCAGCTCACCTTTCAGCGTGAGGGAGGAGACCCAGTACTTC | CASSPFSVREETQYF
. | TRBJ2-7 | TRBV11-2 | TRBD2 | TGTGCCAGCAGCTTAGATCCTGGGACTACATACGAGCAGTACTTC | CASSLDPGTTYEQYF
. | TRBJ1-5 | TRBV5-4 | TRBD1 | TGTGCCAGCAGCTATACCCCGCCGGGACAGGGGTTCAATCAGCCCCAGCATTTT | CASSYTPPGQGFNQPQHF
once | TRBJ1-1 | TRBV4-1 | . | TGCGCCAGCAGCCAGGACCCCAATACTCCCCAGGGGCAAGCTTTCTTT | CASSQDPNTPQGQAFF
. | TRBJ2-3 | TRBV27 | TRBD1 | TGTGCCAGCAGTTTGGCAGGGGGATTGGGGACAGATACGCAGTATTTT | CASSLAGGLGTDTQYF
. | TRBJ1-1 | TRBV11-3 | . | TGTGCCAGCAGCCCGATTACGCCTTGGCAGGGAGGCACTGAAGCTTTCTTT | CASSPITPWQGGTEAFF
once | TRBJ2-7 | TRBV5-6 | TRBD2 | TGTGCCAGCAGCATCCGGACTAGCGGTTTCCCCTACGAGCAGTACTTC | CASSIRTSGFPYEQYF
. | TRBJ2-3 | TRBV11-2 | TRBD2 | TGTGCCAGCAGGCGAACTAGCGTTGGTGTGGATACGCAGTATTTT | CASRRTSVGVDTQYF
. | TRBJ2-1 | TRBV19 | . | TGTGCCAGTAGTATTCCGGCGGGCTCCTACAATGAGCAGTTCTTC | CASSIPAGSYNEQFF
. | TRBJ2-5 | TRBV27 | . | TGTGCCAGCAGTCACAGGGTGGTCGGGGAGACCCAGTACTTC | CASSHRVVGETQYF
. | TRBJ1-1 | TRBV7-9 | . | TGTGCCAGCAGCTCCGGGGGATTCACTGAAGCTTTCTTT | CASSSGGFTEAFF
. | TRBJ1-1 | TRBV14 | . | TGTGCCAGCAGCCAAGACGCGGAAGTGACTGAAGCTTTCTTT | CASSQDAEVTEAFF
. | TRBJ1-2 | TRBV6-5 | TRBD1 | TGTGCCAGCAGCATGGGACAGCACTATGGCTACACCTTC | CASSMGQHYGYTF
. | TRBJ2-2 | TRBV30 | . | TGTGCCTGGAGTCCAAACAGGTTAACCACCGGGGAGCTGTTTTTT | CAWSPNRLTTGELFF
. | TRBJ2-2 | TRBV11-3 | TRBD2 | TGTGCCAGCAGCTTTAAGCGGGAGGGCCCGAACACCGGGGAGCTGTTTTTT | CASSFKREGPNTGELFF
. | TRBJ2-2 | TRBV25-1 | TRBD1 | TGTGCCAGCAGTGAGGACAGGGTTAACACCGGGGAGCTGTTTTTT | CASSEDRVNTGELFF
. | TRBJ2-1 | TRBV11-2 | TRBD2 | TGTGCCAGCAGCTTAGCCGGGACTAGTTACAATGAGCAGTTCTTC | CASSLAGTSYNEQFF